One TCR beta chain is described in this entry. What it binds is unknown. Per the germline V gene, CDR1 is LNHDA and CDR2 is SQIVND (reference sequence). The CDR3 has 16 amino acids. The ends lost 10 bases at V and 0 bases at J; junction bases unmatched: 4. The sample comes from a study of OX40 agonist ivuxolimab in advanced cancers. At the level of the study: Ivuxolimab, which is an agonistic anti-OX40 (CD134) antibody, was administered to the patients. Partial responses were achieved by three patients: one hepatocellular carcinoma, two cutaneous melanoma.

Study-wide results and caveats: Clonal expansion by week 6 occurred in CD4+ and CD8+ blood T cells (at 0.1 to 3.0 mg/kg). CD8+ T cells showed, on average, more clonal expansion than CD4+ cells.

The assay was immunoSEQ multiplex PCR, and TCRdb's table has in-frame clones only and misses some. The sample lists about 72,000 clones; roughly 80% were seen once. This clonotype was obtained from an adult with an advanced solid tumor such as melanoma, head and neck, liver or kidney cancer. This sequence joins TRBV19 and TRBJ2-2, with 14 bases that match TRBD2. This specimen consisted of CD4+ or CD8+ T cells sorted from blood, obtained in a trial of the OX40 agonist ivuxolimab. DNA for the CDR3: TGTGCCACCGGGACTAGCGGGAGAGCGAACACCGGGGAGCTGTTTTTT. Translation: CATGTSGRANTGELFF.